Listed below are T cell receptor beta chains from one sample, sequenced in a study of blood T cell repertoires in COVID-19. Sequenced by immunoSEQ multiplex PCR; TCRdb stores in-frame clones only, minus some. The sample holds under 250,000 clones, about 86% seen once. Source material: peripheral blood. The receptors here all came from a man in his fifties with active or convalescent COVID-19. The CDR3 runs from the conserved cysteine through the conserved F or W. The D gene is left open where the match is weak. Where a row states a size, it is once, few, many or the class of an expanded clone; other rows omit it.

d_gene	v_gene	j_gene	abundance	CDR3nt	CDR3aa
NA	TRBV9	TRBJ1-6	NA	TGTGCCAGCAGCGTAGCAGGGGACAATTCACCCCTCCACTTT	CASSVAGDNSPLHF
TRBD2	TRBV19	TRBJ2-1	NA	TGTGCCAGCAGACTAGCCTCCTACAATGAGCAGTTCTTC	CASRLASYNEQFF
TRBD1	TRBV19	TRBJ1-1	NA	TGTGCCAGCCTTGGACAGGGAAAGTCTGAAGCTTTCTTT	CASLGQGKSEAFF
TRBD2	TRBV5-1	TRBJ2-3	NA	TGCGCCAGCAGCTTGGATGCGGGGGGCACAGATACGCAGTATTTT	CASSLDAGGTDTQYF
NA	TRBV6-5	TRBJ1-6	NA	TGTGCCAGCAGTTACCACCCGGGGGTAAATAATTCACCCCTCCACTTT	CASSYHPGVNNSPLHF
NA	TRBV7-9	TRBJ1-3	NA	TGTGCCAGCAGCTTATGGAGGGGAACAGGTACGAGCTCTGGAAACACCATATATTTT	CASSLWRGTGTSSGNTIYF
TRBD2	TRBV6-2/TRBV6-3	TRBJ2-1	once	TGTGCCAGCAGTTACTACTCACTAGCGGGCCAACCGGGGCAGTTCTTC	CASSYYSLAGQPGQFF
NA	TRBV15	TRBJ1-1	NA	TGTGCCACCAGCAGCGATCCCGGGGGTGGGAACACTGAAGCTTTCTTT	CATSSDPGGGNTEAFF
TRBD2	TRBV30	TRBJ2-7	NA	TGTGCCTGGAGGCCTCCCGGGGCTAGCGGGGCATACGAGCAGTACTTC	CAWRPPGASGAYEQYF
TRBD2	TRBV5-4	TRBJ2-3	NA	TGTGCCAGCAGCTTCTCAGCGGGGGGCGTACGAGATACGCAGTATTTT	CASSFSAGGVRDTQYF
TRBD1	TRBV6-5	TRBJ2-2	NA	TGTGCCAGCAGGGACAGGAGTGGCACCGGGGAGCTGTTTTTT	CASRDRSGTGELFF
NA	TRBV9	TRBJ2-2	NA	TGTGCCAGCAGCCCCTCGAGTTACGTGAACACCGGGGAGCTGTTTTTT	CASSPSSYVNTGELFF
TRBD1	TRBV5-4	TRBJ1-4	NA	TGTGCCAGCAGCTTGCGGGACAGTAATGAAAAACTGTTTTTT	CASSLRDSNEKLFF
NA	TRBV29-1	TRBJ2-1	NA	TGCAGCGTTGCCTATCTACAGGGACCCTCCTACAATGAGCAGTTCTTC	CSVAYLQGPSYNEQFF
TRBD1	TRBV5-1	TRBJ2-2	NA	TGCGCCAGCAGCTGGGGACAGGGGGTCACCGGGGAGCTGTTTTTT	CASSWGQGVTGELFF
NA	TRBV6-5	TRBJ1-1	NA	TGTGCCAGCAGTTCAGGGGAAAGGAACACTGAAGCTTTCTTT	CASSSGERNTEAFF
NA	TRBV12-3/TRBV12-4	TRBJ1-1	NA	TGTGCCAGCAGTCTAGGGGGGGGCACTGAAGCTTTCTTT	CASSLGGGTEAFF
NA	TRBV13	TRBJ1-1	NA	TGTGCCAGCAGCTTAGGCACTAACACTGAAGCTTTCTTT	CASSLGTNTEAFF
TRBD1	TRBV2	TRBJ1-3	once	TGTGCCAGCAGTGCTCCCCATCCATCAATCCAGGGGGCAGGAAACACCATATATTTT	CASSAPHPSIQGAGNTIYF
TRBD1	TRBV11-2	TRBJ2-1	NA	TGTGCCAGCAGCTCGAACCGGGACAGGGGAGTCAATGAGCAGTTCTTC	CASSSNRDRGVNEQFF
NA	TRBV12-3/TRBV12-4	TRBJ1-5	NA	TGTGCCAGCAGAGACAGCAGCAATCAGCCCCAGCATTTT	CASRDSSNQPQHF
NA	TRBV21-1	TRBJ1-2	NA	TGTGCCAGCGGGTGGGGGGAGGATGGCTACACCTTC	CASGWGEDGYTF
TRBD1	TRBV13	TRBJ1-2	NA	TGTGCCAGCAGCTCCCAACAGGGGGAGGCCTATGGCTACACCTTC	CASSSQQGEAYGYTF
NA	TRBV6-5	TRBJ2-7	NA	TGTGCCAGCAGTTACGAGGGTACAGCCCGGTTCTACGAGCAGTACTTC	CASSYEGTARFYEQYF
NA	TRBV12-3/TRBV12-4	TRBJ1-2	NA	TGTGCCAGCAGTTTCTCGACAGCGAATGGCTACACCTTC	CASSFSTANGYTF
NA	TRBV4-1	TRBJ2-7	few	TGCGCCAGCAGCCAAGACCTGGACAGACCATACGAGCAGTACTTC	CASSQDLDRPYEQYF
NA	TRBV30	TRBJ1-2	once	TGTGCCGGACTTGGGGGGGGCAGGTATGGCTACACCTTC	CAGLGGGRYGYTF
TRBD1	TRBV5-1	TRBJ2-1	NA	TGCGCCAGCAGCGCGGACAGGTATCCTGCCTACAATGAGCAGTTCTTC	CASSADRYPAYNEQFF
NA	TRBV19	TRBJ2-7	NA	TGTGCCAGTTCGGGACTCGGCTACGAGCAGTACTTC	CASSGLGYEQYF
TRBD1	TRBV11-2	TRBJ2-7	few	TGTGCCAGCACCCTAGCAGGGGGAACCTACGAGCAGTACTTC	CASTLAGGTYEQYF
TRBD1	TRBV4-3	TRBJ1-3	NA	TGCGCCAGCAGCCAAGCTACAGGGGCTGGAAACACCATATATTTT	CASSQATGAGNTIYF
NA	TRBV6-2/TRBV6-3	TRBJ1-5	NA	TGTGCCAGCAGTTACTCGACAGATCTTAGCAATCAGCCCCAGCATTTT	CASSYSTDLSNQPQHF
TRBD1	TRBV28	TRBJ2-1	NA	TGTGCCAGCAGTTTGTTCGTGGGGGGACAGGGGTTAAGGGAGCAGTTCTTC	CASSLFVGGQGLREQFF
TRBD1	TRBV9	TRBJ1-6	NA	TGTGCCAGCAGCTTAGGGGCCGGGACAGCGAATTCACCCCTCCACTTT	CASSLGAGTANSPLHF
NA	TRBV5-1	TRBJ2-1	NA	TGCGCCAGCAGTCCTTCCAGGGGCGGACACAATGAGCAGTTCTTC	CASSPSRGGHNEQFF
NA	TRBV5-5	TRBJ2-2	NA	TGTGCCAGCAGCCCGGGGGCGAACACCGGGGAGCTGTTTTTT	CASSPGANTGELFF
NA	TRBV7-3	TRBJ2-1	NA	TGTGCCAGCAGCCTCCCCGGGAGACGTGAGCAGTTCTTC	CASSLPGRREQFF
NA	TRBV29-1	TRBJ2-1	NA	TGCAGCGTTGTCAGGGGCTATGAGCAGTTCTTC	CSVVRGYEQFF
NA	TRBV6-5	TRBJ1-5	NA	TGTGCCAGCAGTTACTCGAGCCGTGGCGGCCAGCCCCAGCATTTT	CASSYSSRGGQPQHF
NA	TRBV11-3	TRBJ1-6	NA	TGTGCCAGCAGCTTAGAGGGGGCTTCACCCCTCCACTTT	CASSLEGASPLHF
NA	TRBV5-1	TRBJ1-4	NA	TGCGCCAGCAGCACCTCAGGGGCAACTAATGAAAAACTGTTTTTT	CASSTSGATNEKLFF
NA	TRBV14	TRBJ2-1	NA	TGTGCCAGCAGCCCAGGGCCCGGAGAGCAGTTCTTC	CASSPGPGEQFF
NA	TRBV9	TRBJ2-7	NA	TGTGCCAGCAGCCCCCTGGACAGAGGAACCTACGAGCAGTACTTC	CASSPLDRGTYEQYF
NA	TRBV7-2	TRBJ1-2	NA	TGTGCCAGCAGCTCGACAACTCCCTATGGCTACACCTTC	CASSSTTPYGYTF
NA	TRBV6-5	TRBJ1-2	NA	TGTGCCAGCGCCCCCACCGGTCCAAACTATGGCTACACCTTC	CASAPTGPNYGYTF